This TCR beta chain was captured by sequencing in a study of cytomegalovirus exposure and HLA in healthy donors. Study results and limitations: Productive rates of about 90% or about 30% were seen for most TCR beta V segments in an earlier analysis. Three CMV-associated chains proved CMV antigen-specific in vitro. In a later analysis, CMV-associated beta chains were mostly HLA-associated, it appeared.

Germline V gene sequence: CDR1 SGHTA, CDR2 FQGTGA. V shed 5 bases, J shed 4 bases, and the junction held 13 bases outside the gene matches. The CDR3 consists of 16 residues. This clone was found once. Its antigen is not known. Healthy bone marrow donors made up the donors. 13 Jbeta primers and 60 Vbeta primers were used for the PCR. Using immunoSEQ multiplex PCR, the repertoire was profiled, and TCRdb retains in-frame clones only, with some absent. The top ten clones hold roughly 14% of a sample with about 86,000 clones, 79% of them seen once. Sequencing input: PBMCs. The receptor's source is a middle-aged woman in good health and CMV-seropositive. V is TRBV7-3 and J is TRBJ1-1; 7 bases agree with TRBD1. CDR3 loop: CASSLVPGQVGTEAFF. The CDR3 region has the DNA TGTGCCAGCAGCCTCGTTCCTGGACAGGTGGGCACTGAAGCTTTCTTT. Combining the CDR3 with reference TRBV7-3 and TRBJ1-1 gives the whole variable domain GAGVSQTPSNKVTEKGKYVELRCDPISGHTALYWYRQSLGQGPEFLIYFQGTGAADDSGLPNDRFFAVRPEGSVSTLKIQRTERGDSAVYLCASSLVPGQVGTEAFFGQGTRLTVV.